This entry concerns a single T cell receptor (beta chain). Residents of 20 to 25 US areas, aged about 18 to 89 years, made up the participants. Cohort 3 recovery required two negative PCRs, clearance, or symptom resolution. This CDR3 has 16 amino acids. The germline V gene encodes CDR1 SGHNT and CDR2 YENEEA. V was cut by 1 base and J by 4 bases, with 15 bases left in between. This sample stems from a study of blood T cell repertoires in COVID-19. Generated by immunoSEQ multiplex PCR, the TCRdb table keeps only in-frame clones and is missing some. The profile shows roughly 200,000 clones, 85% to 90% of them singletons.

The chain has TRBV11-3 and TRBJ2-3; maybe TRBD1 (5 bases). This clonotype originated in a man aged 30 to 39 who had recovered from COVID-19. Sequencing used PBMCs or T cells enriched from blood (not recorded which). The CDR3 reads CASSLASTGWADTQYF. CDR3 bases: TGTGCCAGCAGCTTAGCTTCTACAGGTTGGGCAGATACGCAGTATTTT.